The 17 T cell receptor beta chains reported below all come from one sample, sequenced in a study of OX40 agonist ivuxolimab in advanced cancers. The table came from immunoSEQ multiplex PCR; TCRdb's copy has only in-frame clones and leaves some out. The repertoire has 70,000 to 100,000 clones, about nine tenths of them found once; the top ten carry over 0.35%. The sequenced sample was CD4+ or CD8+ T cells sorted from blood, obtained in a trial of the OX40 agonist ivuxolimab. All receptors come from an adult with an advanced solid tumor such as melanoma, head and neck, liver or kidney cancer.

The rearrangement uses TRBV14 and TRBJ2-1; D assignment may be TRBD1 or TRBD2 (5 bases each). From germline, CDR1 is SGHDN and CDR2 FVKESK. The CDR3 runs to 18 residues. The ends were cut back, 5 bases at V and 3 bases at J, with 23 bases in the middle. The CDR3 DNA sequence: TGTGCCAGCAGCGGGGACCTGGGCTTCTCCAGTCTCTACAATGAGCAGTTCTTC. Protein sequence: CASSGDLGFSSLYNEQFF.

This rearrangement joins TRBV10-3 to TRBJ2-2, with a tentative D call TRBD1 (6 bases). Trimming removed 5 bases from V and 4 bases from J, with 17 bases in between. The germline V gene encodes CDR1 ENHRY and CDR2 SYGVKD. The CDR3 spans 16 residues. As DNA, the CDR3 is TGTGCCATCAGTAACAGGGTCTTAGCAAGCACCGGGGAGCTGTTTTTT. Translation gives CAISNRVLASTGELFF.

The chain combines TRBV19 with TRBJ2-3; D is ambiguous. Per germline, CDR1 LNHDA and CDR2 SQIVND (reference sequence). V was clipped by 3 bases and J by 2 bases, with 12 bases between them. CDR3 length equals 15 residues. The CDR3 bases are TGTGCCAGTAGTATTGGCAGTTACCCCACAGATACGCAGTATTTT. It encodes CASSIGSYPTDTQYF.

Concerning this clone: The junction departs from the called germline gene at one end, perhaps through a read error. The genes are TRBV9 and TRBJ2-1, with 7 bases that match TRBD2. The CDR3 contains 15 residues. The germline V gene encodes CDR1 SGDLS and CDR2 YYNGEE. The CDR3 region is CASSVVTSSHNEQFF. The CDR3 coding sequence is TGTGCCAGCAGCGTAGTGACTAGCTCCCACAATGAGCAGTTCTTC.

This clone was detected only once. The rearrangement joins TRBV7-6 to TRBJ1-5; TRBD1 matches at 9 bases. The CDR3 is 19 residues long. The germline V gene has CDR1 SGHVS and CDR2 FNYEAQ. V lost 5 bases to trimming and J lost 3 bases; unmatched junction nucleotides: 17. The CDR3 nucleotides are TGTGCCAGCAGCACTCAAACGGGGCTGGACAGGGGTAACAATCAGCCCCAGCATTTT. Protein: CASSTQTGLDRGNNQPQHF. The variable domain in full, completed from reference TRBV7-6 and TRBJ1-5, reads GAGVSQSPRYKVTKRGQDVALRCDPISGHVSLYWYRQALGQGPEFLTYFNYEAQQDKSGLPNDRFSAERPEGSISTLTIQRTEQRDSAMYRCASSTQTGLDRGNNQPQHFGDGTRLSIL.

As concerns this clone: Distinct nucleotide sequences in the sample also encode this CDR3. This rearrangement joins TRBV9 to TRBJ2-2; D is ambiguous. The CDR3 consists of 14 residues. Trimming shortened V by 6 bases and J by 1 base, and 10 bases separated the two germline ends. The germline CDR1 and CDR2 sequences are SGDLS and YYNGEE. The DNA for the CDR3 is TGTGCCAGCACCCCTGGGCGGAACACCGGGGAGCTGTTTTTT. Protein sequence: CASTPGRNTGELFF.

The chain joins TRBV11-3 to TRBJ2-1; 7 bases are shared with TRBD1. Per germline, CDR1 SGHNT and CDR2 YENEEA. The CDR3 loop spans 13 amino acids. Losses at the gene ends were 3 bases for V and 5 bases for J; bases not matched to a gene: 1. CDR3 region: CASSLGQNNEQFF. The CDR3 nucleotides read TGTGCCAGCAGCTTGGGACAGAACAATGAGCAGTTCTTC.

The chain is built from TRBV19 and TRBJ1-5; D is unclear. V lost 4 bases and J 0 bases, leaving 13 bases between the germline ends. Germline V gene lookup returns CDR1 LNHDA and CDR2 SQIVND (reference sequence). This CDR3 contains 16 residues. This CDR3 reads CASSTTTDYSNQPQHF. As DNA, the CDR3 is TGTGCCAGTAGTACAACAACAGATTATAGCAATCAGCCCCAGCATTTT.

This rearrangement joins TRBV5-4 to TRBJ2-5; D is possibly TRBD2 (5 bases). The length of the CDR3 is 14 residues. Germline assignment: CDR1 SGHNT and CDR2 YYREEE (reference sequence). V was clipped by 5 bases and J by 4 bases, with 15 bases between them. DNA for the CDR3: TGTGCCAGCAGTTATAAACTAGGTTCAGAGACCCAGTACTTC. Encoded protein: CASSYKLGSETQYF.

The chain has TRBV6-5 and TRBJ2-7; 8 positions agree with TRBD2. CDR3 length: 14 residues. V shed 6 bases, J shed 6 bases, and the junction held 10 bases outside the gene matches. CDR1 and CDR2 from the germline V gene are MNHEY and SVGAGI. This chain's CDR3 is CASSQPGLESEQYF. The CDR3 region has the DNA TGTGCCAGCAGCCAACCGGGACTAGAGTCCGAGCAGTACTTC.

V is TRBV4-2 and J is TRBJ2-7, with 8 bases identical to TRBD1. V dropped 0 bases and J dropped 2; count of bases not matched to a gene: 6. The V gene's germline CDR1 is LGHNA and CDR2 YNFKEQ. CDR3 length: 16 amino acids. The CDR3 protein is CASSQDQQGGTYEQYF. The CDR3 DNA is TGTGCCAGCAGCCAAGATCAACAGGGGGGAACCTACGAGCAGTACTTC.

This sequence joins TRBV10-2 and TRBJ1-1, with D perhaps matching TRBD1 (5 bases). The germline V and J ends were trimmed by 0 bases and 0 bases, with 17 bases remaining between them. The CDR3 loop spans 18 amino acids. Germline CDR1 WSHSY, CDR2 SAAADI. The CDR3 bases are TGCGCCAGCAGTGAGTCATGGTACGGGGCGGGAGTGAACACTGAAGCTTTCTTT. Protein product: CASSESWYGAGVNTEAFF.

V and J are TRBV7-2 and TRBJ1-1; D unresolved. There are 14 residues in the CDR3. The germline V and J ends were trimmed by 7 bases and 1 base, with 13 bases remaining between them. The germline V gene encodes CDR1 SGHTA and CDR2 FQGNSA. The CDR3 protein is CASNRRTENTEAFF. CDR3 coding DNA: TGTGCCAGCAACCGACGGACGGAGAACACTGAAGCTTTCTTT.

V usage is TRBV7-9 and J usage is TRBJ1-5, with D hard to call. Trimming cost V 1 base and J 7 bases, with 8 bases left between them. The CDR3 is made up of 13 amino acids. Germline V gene lookup returns CDR1 SEHNR and CDR2 FQNEAQ (reference sequence). The CDR3: CASSLEVRQPQHF. The CDR3 DNA sequence: TGTGCCAGCAGCTTAGAGGTGAGACAGCCCCAGCATTTT.

This clone came up a few times. The chain couples TRBV5-6 to TRBJ2-2; 10 nucleotides align to TRBD1. The CDR3 runs 15 residues. Germline CDR1 is SGHDT and CDR2 is YYEEEE. V gave up 2 bases and J gave up 6 bases; unmatched junction bases: 4. The CDR3: CASSFRDRGSGELFF. DNA of the CDR3: TGTGCCAGCAGCTTTAGGGACAGGGGTTCCGGGGAGCTGTTTTTT.

The V and J genes are TRBV27 and TRBJ1-2; D remains ambiguous. The length of the CDR3 is 16 residues. The V end was cut by 3 bases, the J end by 0 bases, with 14 bases between. Germline CDR1 MNHEY, CDR2 SMNVEV (reference sequence). Here the CDR3 DNA reads TGTGCCAGCAGTTTCGGGCGGCAGCTTACTAACTATGGCTACACCTTC. Amino acids: CASSFGRQLTNYGYTF.

This clone was recorded a few times. The V call is TRBV6-1, the J call TRBJ1-2; 7 bases are shared with TRBD1. Germline trimming cut 6 bases from V and 6 bases from J; bases unmatched to any gene: 7. From germline, CDR1 is MNHNS and CDR2 SASEGT. The CDR3 extends over 13 amino acids. CDR3 protein: CASRNLQGNGYTF. The DNA for the CDR3 is TGTGCCAGCAGGAACCTACAGGGGAATGGCTACACCTTC.